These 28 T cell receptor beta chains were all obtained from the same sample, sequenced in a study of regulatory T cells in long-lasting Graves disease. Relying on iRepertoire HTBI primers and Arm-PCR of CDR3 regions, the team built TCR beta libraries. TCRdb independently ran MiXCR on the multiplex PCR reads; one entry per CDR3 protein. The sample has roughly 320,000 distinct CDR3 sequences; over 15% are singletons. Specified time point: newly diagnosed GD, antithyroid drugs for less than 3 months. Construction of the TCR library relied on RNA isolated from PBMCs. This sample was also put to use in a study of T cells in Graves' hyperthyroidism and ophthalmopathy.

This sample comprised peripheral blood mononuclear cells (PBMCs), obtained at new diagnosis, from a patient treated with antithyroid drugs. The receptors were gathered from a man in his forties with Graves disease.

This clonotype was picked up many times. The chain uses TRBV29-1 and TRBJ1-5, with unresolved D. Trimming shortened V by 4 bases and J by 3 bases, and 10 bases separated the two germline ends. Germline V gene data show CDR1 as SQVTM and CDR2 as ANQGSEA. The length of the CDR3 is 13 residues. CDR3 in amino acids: CSVVGGNNQPQHF. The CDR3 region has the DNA TGCAGCGTTGTCGGAGGGAACAATCAGCCCCAGCATTTT.

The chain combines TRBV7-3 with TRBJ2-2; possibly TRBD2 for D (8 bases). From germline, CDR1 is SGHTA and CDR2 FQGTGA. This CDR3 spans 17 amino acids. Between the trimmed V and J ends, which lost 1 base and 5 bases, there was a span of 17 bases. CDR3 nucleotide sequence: TGTGCCAGCAGCTTAAATTCGGGAGGGGGCCTAACCGGGGAGCTGTTTTTT. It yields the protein CASSLNSGGGLTGELFF.

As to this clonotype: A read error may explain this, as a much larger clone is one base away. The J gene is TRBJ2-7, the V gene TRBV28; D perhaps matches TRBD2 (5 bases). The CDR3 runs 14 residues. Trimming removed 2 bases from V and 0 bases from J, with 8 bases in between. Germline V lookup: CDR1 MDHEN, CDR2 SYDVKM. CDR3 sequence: CASSLRGNSYEQYF. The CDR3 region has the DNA TGTGCCAGCAGTTTACGAGGGAACTCCTACGAGCAGTACTTC.

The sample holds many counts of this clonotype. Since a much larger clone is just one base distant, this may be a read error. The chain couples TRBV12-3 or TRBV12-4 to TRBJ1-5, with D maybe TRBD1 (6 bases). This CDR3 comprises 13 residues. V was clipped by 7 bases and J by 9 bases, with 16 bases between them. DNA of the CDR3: TGTGCCAGCAATAAGGGGGTCGGGCGGCCCCAGCATTTT. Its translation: CASNKGVGRPQHF.

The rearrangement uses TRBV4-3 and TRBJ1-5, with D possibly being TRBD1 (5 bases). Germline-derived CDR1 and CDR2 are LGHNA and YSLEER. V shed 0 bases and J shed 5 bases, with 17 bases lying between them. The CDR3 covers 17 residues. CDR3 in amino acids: CASSQEGTGGLDQPQHF. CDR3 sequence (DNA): TGCGCCAGCAGCCAAGAGGGCACAGGAGGGTTGGATCAGCCCCAGCATTTT.

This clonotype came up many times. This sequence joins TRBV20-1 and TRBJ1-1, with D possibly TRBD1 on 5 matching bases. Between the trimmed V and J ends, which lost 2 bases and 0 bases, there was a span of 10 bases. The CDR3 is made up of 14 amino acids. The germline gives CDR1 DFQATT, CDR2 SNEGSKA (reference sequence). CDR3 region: CSARPGALNTEAFF. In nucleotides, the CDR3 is TGCAGTGCTAGACCCGGGGCCTTGAACACTGAAGCTTTCTTT.

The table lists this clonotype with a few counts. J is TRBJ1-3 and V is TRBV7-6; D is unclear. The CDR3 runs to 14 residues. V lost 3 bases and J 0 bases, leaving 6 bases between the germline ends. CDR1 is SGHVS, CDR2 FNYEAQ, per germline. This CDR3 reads CASSFSASGNTIYF. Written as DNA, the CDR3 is TGTGCCAGCAGCTTTTCCGCCTCTGGAAACACCATATATTTT.

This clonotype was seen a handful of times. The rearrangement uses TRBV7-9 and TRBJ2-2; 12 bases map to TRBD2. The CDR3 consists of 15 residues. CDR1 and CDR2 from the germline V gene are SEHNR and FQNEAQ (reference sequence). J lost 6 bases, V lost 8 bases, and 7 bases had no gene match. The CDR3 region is CASRQRLAGAGELFF. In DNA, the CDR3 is TGTGCCAGCCGGCAACGACTAGCGGGGGCCGGGGAGCTGTTTTTT.

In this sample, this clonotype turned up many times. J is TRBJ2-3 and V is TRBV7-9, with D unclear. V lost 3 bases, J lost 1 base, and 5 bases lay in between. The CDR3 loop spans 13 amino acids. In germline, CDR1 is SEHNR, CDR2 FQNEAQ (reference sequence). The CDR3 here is CASSFPRTDTQYF. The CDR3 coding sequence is TGTGCCAGCAGCTTTCCCCGCACAGATACGCAGTATTTT.

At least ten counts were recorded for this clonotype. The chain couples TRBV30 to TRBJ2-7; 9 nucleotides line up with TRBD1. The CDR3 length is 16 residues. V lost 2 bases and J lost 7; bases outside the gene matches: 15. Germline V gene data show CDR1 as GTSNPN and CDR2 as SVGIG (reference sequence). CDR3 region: CAWSSYRDRETREQYF. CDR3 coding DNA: TGTGCCTGGAGTTCTTACCGGGACAGGGAAACTAGGGAGCAGTACTTC.

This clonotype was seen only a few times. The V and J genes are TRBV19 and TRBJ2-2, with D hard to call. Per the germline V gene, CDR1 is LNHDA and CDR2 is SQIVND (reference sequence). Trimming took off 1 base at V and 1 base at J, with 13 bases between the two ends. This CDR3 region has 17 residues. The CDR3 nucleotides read TGTGCCAGTAGTATAGGTTGGGGATCGTTGAACACCGGGGAGCTGTTTTTT. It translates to CASSIGWGSLNTGELFF.

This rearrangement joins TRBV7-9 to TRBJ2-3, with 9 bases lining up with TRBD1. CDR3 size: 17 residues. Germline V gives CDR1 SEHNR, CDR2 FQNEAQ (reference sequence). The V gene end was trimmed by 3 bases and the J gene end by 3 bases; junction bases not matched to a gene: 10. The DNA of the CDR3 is TGTGCCAGCAGCTTTGGATCTGGGACAGGGCATACAGATACGCAGTATTTT. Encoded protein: CASSFGSGTGHTDTQYF.

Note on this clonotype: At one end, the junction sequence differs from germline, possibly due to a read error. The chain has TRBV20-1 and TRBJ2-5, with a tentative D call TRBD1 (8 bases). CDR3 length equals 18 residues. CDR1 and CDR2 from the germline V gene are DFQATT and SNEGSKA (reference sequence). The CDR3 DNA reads TGCAGTGCTGGAGAATGGACAGGGAGGGTGAGGTACCAAGAGACCCAGTACTTC. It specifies CSAGEWTGRVRYQETQYF.

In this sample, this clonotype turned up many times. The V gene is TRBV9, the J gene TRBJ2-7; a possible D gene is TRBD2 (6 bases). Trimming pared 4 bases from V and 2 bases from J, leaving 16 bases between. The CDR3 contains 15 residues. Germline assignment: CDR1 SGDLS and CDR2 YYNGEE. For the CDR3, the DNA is TGTGCCAGCAGCCATGGCGGAGGGGCTCCCTACGAGCAGTACTTC. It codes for CASSHGGGAPYEQYF.

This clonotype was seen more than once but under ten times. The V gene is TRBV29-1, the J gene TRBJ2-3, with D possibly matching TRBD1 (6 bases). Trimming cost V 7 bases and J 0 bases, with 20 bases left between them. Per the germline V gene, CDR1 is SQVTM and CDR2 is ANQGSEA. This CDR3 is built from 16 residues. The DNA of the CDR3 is TGCAGCGCTGTGGGAAATCGGGGACATAGCACAGATACGCAGTATTTT. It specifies CSAVGNRGHSTDTQYF.

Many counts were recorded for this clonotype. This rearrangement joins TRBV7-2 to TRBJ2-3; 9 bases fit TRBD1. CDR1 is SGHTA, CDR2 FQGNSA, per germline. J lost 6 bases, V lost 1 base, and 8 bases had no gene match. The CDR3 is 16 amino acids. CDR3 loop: CASSLGGQGIGDTQYF. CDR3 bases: TGTGCCAGCAGCTTAGGGGGACAGGGAATTGGCGATACGCAGTATTTT.

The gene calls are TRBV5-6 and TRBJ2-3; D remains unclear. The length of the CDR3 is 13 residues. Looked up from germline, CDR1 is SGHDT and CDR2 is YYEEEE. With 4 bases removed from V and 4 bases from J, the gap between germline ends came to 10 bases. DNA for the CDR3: TGTGCCAGCAGCCTGGACCGATCAGATACGCAGTATTTT. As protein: CASSLDRSDTQYF.

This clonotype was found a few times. The DNA of the CDR3 is TGCAGTGCTAACACTCAAGGGGGCGTAACTGAAGCTTTCTTT. Its translation is CSANTQGGVTEAFF. The chain couples TRBV20-1 to TRBJ1-1; TRBD1 matches 7 bases. There are 14 residues in the CDR3. J gave up 5 bases and V 4 bases, and 10 bases lay outside the gene matches. CDR1 and CDR2 from the germline V gene are DFQATT and SNEGSKA (reference sequence).

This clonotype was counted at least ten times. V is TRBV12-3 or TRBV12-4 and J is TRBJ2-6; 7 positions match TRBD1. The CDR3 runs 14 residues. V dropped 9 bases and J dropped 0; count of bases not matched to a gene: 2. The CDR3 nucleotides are TGTGCCAGTGGACAGGCCTCTGGGGCCAACGTCCTGACTTTC. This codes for CASGQASGANVLTF.

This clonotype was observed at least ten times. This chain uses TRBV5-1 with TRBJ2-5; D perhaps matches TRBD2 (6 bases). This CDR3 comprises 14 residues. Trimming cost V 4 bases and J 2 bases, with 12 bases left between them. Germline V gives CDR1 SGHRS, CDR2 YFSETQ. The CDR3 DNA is TGCGCCAGCAGCCGGGGGACGTTGCAAGAGACCCAGTACTTC. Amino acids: CASSRGTLQETQYF.

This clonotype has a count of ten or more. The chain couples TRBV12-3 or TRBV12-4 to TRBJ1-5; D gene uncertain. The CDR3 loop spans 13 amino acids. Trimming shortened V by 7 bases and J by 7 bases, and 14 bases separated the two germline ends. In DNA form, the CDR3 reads TGTGCCAGCACCATGGGAGAGGGCCAGCCCCAGCATTTT. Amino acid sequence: CASTMGEGQPQHF.

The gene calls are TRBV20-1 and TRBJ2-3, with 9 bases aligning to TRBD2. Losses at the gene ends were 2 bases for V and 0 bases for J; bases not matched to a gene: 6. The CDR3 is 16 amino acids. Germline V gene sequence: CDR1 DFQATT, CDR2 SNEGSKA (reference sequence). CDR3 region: CSARIAGGTSTDTQYF. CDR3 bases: TGCAGTGCTAGAATTGCGGGGGGGACTAGCACAGATACGCAGTATTTT.

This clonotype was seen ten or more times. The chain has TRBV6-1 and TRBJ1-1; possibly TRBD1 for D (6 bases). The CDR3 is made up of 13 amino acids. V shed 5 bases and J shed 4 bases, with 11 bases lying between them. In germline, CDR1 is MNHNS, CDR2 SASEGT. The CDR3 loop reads CASSRLQGTEAFF. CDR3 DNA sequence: TGTGCCAGCAGTCGGTTACAGGGCACTGAAGCTTTCTTT.

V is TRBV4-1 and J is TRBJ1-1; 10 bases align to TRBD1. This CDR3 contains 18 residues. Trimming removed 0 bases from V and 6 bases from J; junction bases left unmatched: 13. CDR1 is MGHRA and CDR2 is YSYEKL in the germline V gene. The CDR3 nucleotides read TGCGCCAGCAGCCAAGAGGGGGGACAGGGGCGGGGATACGCTGAAGCTTTCTTT. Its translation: CASSQEGGQGRGYAEAFF.

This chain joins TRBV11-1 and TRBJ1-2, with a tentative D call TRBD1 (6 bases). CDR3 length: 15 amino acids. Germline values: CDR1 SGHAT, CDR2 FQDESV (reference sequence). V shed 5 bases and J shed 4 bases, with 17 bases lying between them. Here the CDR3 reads CASSPRQEGSYGYTF. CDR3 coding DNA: TGTGCCAGCAGCCCTCGACAGGAGGGGAGCTATGGCTACACCTTC.

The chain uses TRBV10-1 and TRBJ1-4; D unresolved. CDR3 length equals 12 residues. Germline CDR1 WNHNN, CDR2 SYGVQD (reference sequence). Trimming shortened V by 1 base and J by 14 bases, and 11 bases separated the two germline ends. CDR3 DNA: TGCGCCAGCAGTGAGTTGTCAGTTGAGCTGTTTTTT. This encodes CASSELSVELFF.

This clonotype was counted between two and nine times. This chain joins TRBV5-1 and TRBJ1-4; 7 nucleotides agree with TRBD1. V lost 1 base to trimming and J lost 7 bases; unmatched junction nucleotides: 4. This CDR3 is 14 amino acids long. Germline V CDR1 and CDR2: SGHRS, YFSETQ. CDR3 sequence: CASSLTGAAEKLFF. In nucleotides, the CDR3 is TGCGCCAGCAGCTTGACAGGGGCGGCTGAAAAACTGTTTTTT. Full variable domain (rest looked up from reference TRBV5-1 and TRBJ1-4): KAGVTQTPRYLIKTRGQQVTLSCSPISGHRSVSWYQQTPGQGLQFLFEYFSETQRNKGNFPGRFSGRQFSNSRSEMNVSTLELGDSALYLCASSLTGAAEKLFFGSGTQLSVL.

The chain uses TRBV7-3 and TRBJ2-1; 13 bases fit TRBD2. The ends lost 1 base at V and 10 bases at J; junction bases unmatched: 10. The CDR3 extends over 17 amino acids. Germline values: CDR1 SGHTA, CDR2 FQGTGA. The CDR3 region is CASSLRGTSGETGEQFF. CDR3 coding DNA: TGTGCCAGCAGCTTAAGGGGGACTAGCGGGGAGACGGGGGAGCAGTTCTTC.